This T cell receptor beta chain was found in a study of blood T cell repertoires in COVID-19. Study-level background: The United States, Italy and Spain provided the acute and convalescent COVID-19 samples.

Authors' processing steps: By means of reference gene primer amplification, nucleated cell counts were estimated. The method was immunoSEQ multiplex PCR; TCRdb's version includes in-frame clones alone and lacks a portion of them. The V and J calls and clone size come from that table; D and trimming were worked out from the DNA. The table has fewer than 500,000 clones, approximately 87% seen once; the top ten hold around 0.95%. Individuals drawn from 24 US areas were roughly 18 to 95 years old. Clinical history reported by participants formed the basis on which cohorts were assigned. In its sample, this clone was seen a few times. The receptor comes from a woman younger than 45 with acute COVID-19. Sequencing was done on a sample of PBMCs or T cells enriched from blood (not recorded which).

Here the CDR3 DNA reads TGTGCCAGCAGCTTAGCTAGCCGGGGGGGACTCTACGAGCAGTACTTC. This translates into CASSLASRGGLYEQYF. V is TRBV7-6 and J is TRBJ2-7; 8 positions match TRBD2. The length of the CDR3 is 16 residues. Germline CDR1 and CDR2: SGHVS and FNYEAQ. Trimming at V came to 0 bases and at J to 3 bases, leaving 7 bases not matched to a gene.